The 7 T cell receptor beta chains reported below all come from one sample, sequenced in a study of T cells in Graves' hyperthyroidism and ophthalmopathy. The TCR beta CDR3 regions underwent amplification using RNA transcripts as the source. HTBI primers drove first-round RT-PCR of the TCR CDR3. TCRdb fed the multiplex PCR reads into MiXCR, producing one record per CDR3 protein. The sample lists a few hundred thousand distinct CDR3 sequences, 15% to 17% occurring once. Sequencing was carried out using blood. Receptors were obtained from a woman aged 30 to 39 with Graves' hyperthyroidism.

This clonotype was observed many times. The CDR3 bases are TGTGCCAGCAGCACCAGTGCGTCGGAGAATCAGCCCCAGCATTTT. It specifies CASSTSASENQPQHF. V and J are TRBV7-2 and TRBJ1-5; no definite D call. Germline V gives CDR1 SGHTA, CDR2 FQGNSA. Trimming cost V 5 bases and J 4 bases, with 15 bases left between them. The CDR3 is 15 amino acids.

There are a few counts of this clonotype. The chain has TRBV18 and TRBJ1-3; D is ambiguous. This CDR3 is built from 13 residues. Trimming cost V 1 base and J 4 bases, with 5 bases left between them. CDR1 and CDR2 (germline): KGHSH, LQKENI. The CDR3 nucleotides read TGTGCCAGCTCACCACTGGAAGGAAACACCATATATTTT. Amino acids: CASSPLEGNTIYF. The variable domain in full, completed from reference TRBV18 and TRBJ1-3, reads NAGVMQNPRHLVRRRGQEARLRCSPMKGHSHVYWYRQLPEEGLKFMVYLQKENIIDESGMPKERFSAEFPKEGPSILRIQQVVRGDSAAYFCASSPLEGNTIYFGEGSWLTVV.

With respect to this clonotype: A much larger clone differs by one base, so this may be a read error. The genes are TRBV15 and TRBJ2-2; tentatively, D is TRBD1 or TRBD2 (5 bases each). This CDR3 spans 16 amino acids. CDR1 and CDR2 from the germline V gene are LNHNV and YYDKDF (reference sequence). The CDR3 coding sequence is TGTGCCACCAGCAGGGTGGGGGTAGCGAGGGCCGGGGAGCCGTTTTTT. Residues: CATSRVGVARAGEPFF.

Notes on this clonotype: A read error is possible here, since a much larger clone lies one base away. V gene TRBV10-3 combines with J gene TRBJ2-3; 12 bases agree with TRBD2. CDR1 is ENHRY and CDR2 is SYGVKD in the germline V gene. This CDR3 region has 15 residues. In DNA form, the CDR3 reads TGTGCCATCAAGGGGACTAGCGGGTCCACAGATATGCAGTATTTT. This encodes CAIKGTSGSTDMQYF.

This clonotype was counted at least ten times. The DNA of the CDR3 is TGTGCCAGCAGCTCGGGACTAGCGGGAGCCGGAGAGCAGTACTTC. Translated, it gives CASSSGLAGAGEQYF. The V call is TRBV11-2, the J call TRBJ2-7; TRBD2 matches at 14 bases. This CDR3 comprises 15 residues. Germline CDR1 and CDR2: SGHAT and FQNNGV. The J segment lost 7 bases and the V segment lost 4 bases, leaving 6 bases of the junction unmatched.

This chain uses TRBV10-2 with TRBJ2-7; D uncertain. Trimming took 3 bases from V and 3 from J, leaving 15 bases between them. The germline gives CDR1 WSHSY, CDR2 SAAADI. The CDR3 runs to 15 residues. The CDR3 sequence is CASSDFVAGIYEQYF. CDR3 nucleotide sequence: TGCGCCAGCAGTGATTTTGTAGCAGGAATCTACGAGCAGTACTTC.

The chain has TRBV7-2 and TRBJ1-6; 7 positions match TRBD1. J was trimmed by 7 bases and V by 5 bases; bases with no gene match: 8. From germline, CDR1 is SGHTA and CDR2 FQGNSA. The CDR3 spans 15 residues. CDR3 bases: TGTGCCAGCAGCCCAACCAGGGGGACGAATTCACCCCTCCACTTT. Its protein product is CASSPTRGTNSPLHF.